This TCR beta chain was sequenced in a study of cytomegalovirus exposure and HLA in healthy donors. Turning to the study itself: Earlier sequencing of about 200 million T cells yielded 100 million to 120 million unique TCR beta sequences.

Donors sampled were nominally healthy, though unrecorded immune exposures were likely. This clone was observed a handful of times. Its specificity is not known. Other DNA sequences in the same sample also yield this CDR3. Researchers ran the PCR with 60 Vbeta and 13 Jbeta primers. Assay: immunoSEQ multiplex PCR; the TCRdb copy retains only in-frame clones and omits some. The sample shows roughly 180,000 clones, roughly 78% of them seen only once. This CDR3 is built from 14 residues. From germline, CDR1 is SGHRS and CDR2 YFSETQ. The germline V and J ends were trimmed by 0 bases and 2 bases, with 8 bases remaining between them. Findings and limits, study-wide: Cytomegalovirus association was assigned to approximately 180 TCR beta chains. Common viral pathogens seemed to be connected with several of the most significant clusters, according to a later analysis.

The specimen sequenced was PBMCs. J is TRBJ1-1 and V is TRBV5-1; a weak D match, TRBD1 (6 bases). The source is a woman in her 50s in good health and CMV-seropositive. For the CDR3, the DNA is TGCGCCAGCAGCTTGGACAGGGCTAACACTGAAGCTTTCTTT. This gives the protein CASSLDRANTEAFF.